This T cell receptor beta chain stems from a study of identical twins. The CDR3 has 15 amino acids. CDR1 SGHTA and CDR2 FQGNSA come from the germline V gene. Trimming left V 2 bases short and J 0 bases short, with 10 bases between. There are a few counts of this clonotype. TCRdb redid the calling of the 5' RACE reads with MiXCR, one entry per CDR3 protein. This sample has about 520,000 distinct CDR3 sequences, with approximately 22% found just once. The data were also submitted as part of a second study, on T cells expressing NK-cell markers. That paper states: The sequencing cohort of eight donors included seven HCMV-seropositive individuals and one seronegative individual. Dominant NKG2C+ clonotypes accounted for about 1.0-8% of CD8+ T cells in roughly 6 donors.

The source material was CD4+ T cells sorted from blood. This TCR came from a woman under 30 in good health. The chain has TRBV7-2 and TRBJ1-2; D is possibly TRBD1 (5 bases). The DNA for the CDR3 is TGTGCCAGCAGCTTAACAGGTCCAGCTAACTATGGCTACACCTTC. It translates to CASSLTGPANYGYTF. Drawing the rest from reference TRBV7-2 and TRBJ1-2, the complete variable domain is GAGVSQSPSNKVTEKGKDVELRCDPISGHTALYWYRQSLGQGLEFLIYFQGNSAPDKSGLPSDRFSAERTGGSVSTLTIQRTQQEDSAVYLCASSLTGPANYGYTFGSGTRLTVV.